This TCR beta chain was found in a study of blood T cell repertoires in COVID-19. Study-wide background: Researchers got acute and convalescent COVID-19 samples from the United States, Italy and Spain. In each case, the material was cDNA or gDNA derived from T cells, B-cell-depleted T cells, or PBMCs.

Deletions cut 2 bases from V and 4 bases from J, with 9 bases between. Looked up from germline, CDR1 is LNHDA and CDR2 is SQIVND (reference sequence). The CDR3 extends over 15 amino acids. This table comes from immunoSEQ multiplex PCR, and its TCRdb copy is limited to in-frame clones, with some not included. The sample carries around 40,000 clones, around 74% recorded once. The material sequenced was peripheral blood. The chain recombines TRBV19 with TRBJ1-6; a weak D match, TRBD1 (6 bases). The TCR was taken from a man between 65 and 85 years old with acute or convalescent COVID-19. The CDR3 DNA reads TGTGCCAGTAGTATAAGGACAGCTTATAATTCACCCCTCCACTTT. This sequence encodes CASSIRTAYNSPLHF.